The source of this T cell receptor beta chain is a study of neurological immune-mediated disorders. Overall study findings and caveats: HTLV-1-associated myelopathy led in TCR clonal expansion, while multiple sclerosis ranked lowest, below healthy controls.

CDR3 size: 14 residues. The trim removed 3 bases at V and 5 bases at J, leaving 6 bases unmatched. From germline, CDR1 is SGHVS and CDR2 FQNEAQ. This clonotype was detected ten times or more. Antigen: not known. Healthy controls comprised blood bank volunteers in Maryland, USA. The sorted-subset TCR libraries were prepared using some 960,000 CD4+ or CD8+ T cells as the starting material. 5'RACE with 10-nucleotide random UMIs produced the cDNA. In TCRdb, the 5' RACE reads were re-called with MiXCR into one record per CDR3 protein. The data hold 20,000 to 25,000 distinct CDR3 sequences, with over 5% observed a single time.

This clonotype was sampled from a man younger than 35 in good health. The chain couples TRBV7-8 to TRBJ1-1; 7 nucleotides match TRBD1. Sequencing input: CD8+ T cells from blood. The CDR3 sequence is CASSFDREWTEAFF. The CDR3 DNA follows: TGTGCCAGCAGCTTCGACAGGGAATGGACTGAAGCTTTCTTT. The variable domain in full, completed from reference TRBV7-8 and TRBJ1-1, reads GAGVSQSPRYKVAKRGQDVALRCDPISGHVSLFWYQQALGQGPEFLTYFQNEAQLDKSGLPSDRFFAERPEGSVSTLKIQRTQQEDSAVYLCASSFDREWTEAFFGQGTRLTVV.